The sequence of this TCR beta chain was determined in a study of identical twins. Broader study findings: Models predicted less out-of-frame TCR alpha sharing in monozygotic twins than was found.

This clonotype has more than one count but fewer than ten. Its antigen is unknown. TCRdb itself ran the 5' RACE reads through MiXCR, one entry per CDR3 protein. The sample holds some 1,600,000 distinct CDR3 sequences; 25% to 35% are singletons and the top ten take over 0.25%. Looked up from germline, CDR1 is SNHLY and CDR2 is FYNNEI. This CDR3 region has 15 residues. V was pared by 7 bases and J by 5 bases, with 9 bases of the junction left unmatched. This chain uses TRBV2 with TRBJ1-1; 11 bases agree with TRBD1. Sequencing used cord blood. This clonotype was sampled from a newborn girl in good health. CDR3 protein: CASNFWTGGMTEAFF. The CDR3 DNA is TGTGCCAGCAATTTTTGGACAGGGGGCATGACTGAAGCTTTCTTT.